This record covers a single T cell receptor (beta chain). The data belong to a study of CD8 T cells in Susac syndrome. From germline, CDR1 is DFQATT and CDR2 SNEGSKA (reference sequence). Unmatched junction bases numbered 8, after V lost 6 bases and J lost 7 bases. The CDR3 contains 13 residues. Reverse transcription of roughly 0.5 to 1 ug RNA was carried out with random hexamers. TCRdb itself ran the immunoSEQ multiplex PCR reads through MiXCR, one entry per CDR3 protein. The sample carries 250,000 or so distinct CDR3 sequences, about 93% recorded once. The V call is TRBV20-1, the J call TRBJ2-1, with 8 bases lining up with TRBD1. The source material was CD4+ T cells from PBMCs. The origin of this receptor is a human donor with multiple sclerosis. The CDR3 sequence: CSACSGGKNEQFF. The CDR3 DNA sequence: TGCAGTGCCTGTTCAGGGGGCAAAAATGAGCAGTTCTTC.